A single sample is the source of the 15 T cell receptor beta chains below, sequenced in a study of early T cells in non-severe SARS-CoV-2 infection. TCRdb re-analysed the 5' RACE reads in MiXCR, keeping a single row per CDR3 protein. The sample yields 60,000 to 75,000 distinct CDR3 sequences, about an eighth seen once. Sequences were derived from whole blood, sampled at baseline. The receptors originated from an adult who was a healthcare worker with PCR-confirmed SARS-CoV-2 infection or an uninfected control (not recorded which).

The chain couples TRBV7-8 to TRBJ2-7; a possible D gene is TRBD2 (5 bases). The germline V and J ends were trimmed by 4 bases and 3 bases, with 19 bases remaining between them. CDR3 size: 16 residues. Germline values: CDR1 SGHVS, CDR2 FQNEAQ. The CDR3 DNA sequence: TGTGCCAGCAGCTCCCGACTATTTCTTTCCCTCTACGAGCAGTACTTC. It specifies CASSSRLFLSLYEQYF. The whole variable domain, filled in from reference TRBV7-8 and TRBJ2-7, reads GAGVSQSPRYKVAKRGQDVALRCDPISGHVSLFWYQQALGQGPEFLTYFQNEAQLDKSGLPSDRFFAERPEGSVSTLKIQRTQQEDSAVYLCASSSRLFLSLYEQYFGPGTRLTVT.

This clonotype was picked up a small number of times. V usage is TRBV20-1 and J usage is TRBJ1-5; D gene ambiguous. The CDR3 has 15 residues. Trimming took off 0 bases at V and 4 bases at J, with 13 bases between the two ends. CDR1 and CDR2 (germline): DFQATT, SNEGSKA (reference sequence). The chain's CDR3 is CSARDPRRKNQPQHF. The DNA of the CDR3 is TGCAGTGCTAGAGATCCTCGCAGGAAGAATCAGCCCCAGCATTTT.

This CDR3 reads CASSARLGDNSPLHF. The CDR3 bases are TGCGCCAGCAGCGCGCGGTTGGGGGACAATTCACCCCTCCACTTT. The chain is built from TRBV5-1 and TRBJ1-6; weak D call: TRBD1 (5 bases). The CDR3 is 15 residues long. V shed 4 bases and J shed 7 bases, with 15 bases lying between them. CDR1 SGHRS and CDR2 YFSETQ come from the germline V gene.

This clonotype appeared a few times. The chain has TRBV7-6 and TRBJ1-6; maybe TRBD1 (5 bases). The CDR3 spans 15 residues. CDR1 is SGHVS, CDR2 FNYEAQ, per germline. V was clipped by 5 bases and J by 7 bases, with 15 bases between them. The CDR3 loop is CASSPRGGLNSPLHF. CDR3 nucleotide sequence: TGTGCCAGCAGCCCACGGGGGGGGTTGAATTCACCCCTCCACTTT.

The J gene is TRBJ2-7, the V gene TRBV7-2; D may be TRBD2 (5 bases). From germline, CDR1 is SGHTA and CDR2 FQGNSA. The CDR3 extends over 14 amino acids. Deletions cut 1 base from V and 3 bases from J, with 10 bases between. The CDR3 bases are TGTGCCAGCAGCTTAGGTGGGAGCGGCTACGAGCAGTACTTC. As protein: CASSLGGSGYEQYF.

This clonotype showed up many times. The chain combines TRBV7-9 with TRBJ1-2; D not resolved. This CDR3 has 14 amino acids. Trimming pared 3 bases from V and 1 base from J, leaving 9 bases between. The germline V gene encodes CDR1 SEHNR and CDR2 FQNEAQ (reference sequence). The CDR3 nucleotides read TGTGCCAGCAGCTTTTCGACCGGTAACTATGGCTACACCTTC. This encodes CASSFSTGNYGYTF.

This sequence joins TRBV5-1 and TRBJ1-1; D not certain. The CDR3 loop spans 13 amino acids. V dropped 6 bases and J dropped 1 base, with 10 bases sitting between them. CDR1 is SGHRS, CDR2 YFSETQ, per germline. CDR3: CASNSGPNTEAFF. CDR3 coding DNA: TGCGCCAGCAACTCCGGGCCGAACACTGAAGCTTTCTTT.

This clonotype was picked up a small number of times. The chain couples TRBV2 to TRBJ2-1; D unclear. The V gene's germline CDR1 is SNHLY and CDR2 FYNNEI. This CDR3 is built from 12 residues. V was clipped by 10 bases and J by 6 bases, with 13 bases between them. CDR3 sequence reads: CAIPRGVNEQFF. In DNA, the CDR3 is TGTGCCATACCCCGTGGGGTCAATGAGCAGTTCTTC.

A few counts support this clonotype. The chain is built from TRBV29-1 and TRBJ2-1; no definite D call. The CDR3 covers 14 residues. V lost 1 base and J 1 base, leaving 8 bases between the germline ends. Germline CDR1 reads SQVTM; CDR2 reads ANQGSEA. The CDR3 coding sequence is TGCAGCGTTGAAGGTCCAAGGTCCTACAATGAGCAGTTCTTC. It encodes CSVEGPRSYNEQFF.

The chain uses TRBV5-1 and TRBJ1-1, with D unclear. CDR1 and CDR2 from the germline V gene are SGHRS and YFSETQ. The CDR3 length is 13 residues. Trimming cost V 0 bases and J 0 bases, with 3 bases left between them. CDR3 nucleotide sequence: TGCGCCAGCAGCTTGGCCGTGAACACTGAAGCTTTCTTT. This codes for CASSLAVNTEAFF.

A few counts support this clonotype. This CDR3 is CASSPGKGPNTGELFF. The CDR3 bases are TGTGCCAGCTCACCAGGAAAAGGCCCGAACACCGGGGAGCTGTTTTTT. The V and J genes are TRBV18 and TRBJ2-2, with D uncertain. Germline V gene lookup returns CDR1 KGHSH and CDR2 LQKENI. V lost 2 bases, J lost 0 bases, and 10 bases lay in between. The CDR3 is 16 amino acids.

This clonotype was seen more than once but under ten times. This sequence joins TRBV15 and TRBJ2-5; D not resolved. CDR1 is LNHNV and CDR2 is YYDKDF in the germline V gene (reference sequence). V was clipped by 4 bases and J by 7 bases, with 10 bases between them. This CDR3 comprises 12 residues. The CDR3: CATSTDLGTQYF. The CDR3 DNA sequence: TGTGCCACCAGCACCGATCTAGGGACCCAGTACTTC.

This chain uses TRBV6-5 with TRBJ2-2; D not certain. CDR1 and CDR2 (germline): MNHEY, SVGAGI. Trimming removed 3 bases at V and 5 bases at J, with 7 bases between. The length of the CDR3 is 13 residues. The CDR3 DNA reads TGTGCCAGCAGTTATGAGTGGACCGGGGAGCTGTTTTTT. Its protein is CASSYEWTGELFF.

The chain links TRBV6-1 to TRBJ2-1, with 14 bases lining up with TRBD2. The length of the CDR3 is 16 residues. Germline V gene sequence: CDR1 MNHNS, CDR2 SASEGT. J lost 7 bases, V lost 6 bases, and 8 bases had no gene match. In DNA form, the CDR3 reads TGTGCCAGCAGAACGACTAGCGGGGGGGCCCTTAATGAGCAGTTCTTC. This gives the protein CASRTTSGGALNEQFF.

This clonotype turned up a few times. This chain uses TRBV14 with TRBJ1-1; D not resolved. The CDR3 runs to 15 residues. V shed 0 bases and J shed 2 bases, with 10 bases lying between them. Germline V gene lookup returns CDR1 SGHDN and CDR2 FVKESK. CDR3 region: CASSQDLHPNTEAFF. CDR3 in DNA: TGTGCCAGCAGCCAAGACCTGCACCCTAACACTGAAGCTTTCTTT.